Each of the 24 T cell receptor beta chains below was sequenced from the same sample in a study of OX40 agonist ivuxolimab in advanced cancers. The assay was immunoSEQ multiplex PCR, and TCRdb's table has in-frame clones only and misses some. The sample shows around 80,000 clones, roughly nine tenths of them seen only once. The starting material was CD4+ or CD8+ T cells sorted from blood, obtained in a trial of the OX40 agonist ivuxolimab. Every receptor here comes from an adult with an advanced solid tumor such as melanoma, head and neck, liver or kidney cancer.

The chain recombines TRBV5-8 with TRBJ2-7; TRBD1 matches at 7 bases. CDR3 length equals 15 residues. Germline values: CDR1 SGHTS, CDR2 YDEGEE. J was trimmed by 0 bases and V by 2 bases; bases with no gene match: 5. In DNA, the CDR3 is TGTGCCAGCAGCTTATCCCCAGGGGGCTCCTACGAGCAGTACTTC. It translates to CASSLSPGGSYEQYF.

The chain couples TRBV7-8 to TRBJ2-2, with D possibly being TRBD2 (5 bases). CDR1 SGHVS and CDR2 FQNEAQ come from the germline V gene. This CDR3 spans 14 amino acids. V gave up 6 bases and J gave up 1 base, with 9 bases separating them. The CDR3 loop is CASRRTVNTGELFF. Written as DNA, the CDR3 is TGTGCCAGCAGAAGGACTGTGAACACCGGGGAGCTGTTTTTT.

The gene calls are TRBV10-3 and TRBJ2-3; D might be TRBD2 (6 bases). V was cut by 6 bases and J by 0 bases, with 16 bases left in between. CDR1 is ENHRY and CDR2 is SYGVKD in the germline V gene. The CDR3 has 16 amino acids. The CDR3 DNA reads TGTGCCATCAGAAGAACTGGAGGGAGCAGCACAGATACGCAGTATTTT. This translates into CAIRRTGGSSTDTQYF.

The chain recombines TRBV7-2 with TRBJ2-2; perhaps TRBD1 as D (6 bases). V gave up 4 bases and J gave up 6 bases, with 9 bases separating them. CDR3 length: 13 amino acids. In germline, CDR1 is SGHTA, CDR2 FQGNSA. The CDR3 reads CASSSQGPGELFF. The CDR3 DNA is TGTGCCAGCAGCTCACAGGGTCCCGGGGAGCTGTTTTTT. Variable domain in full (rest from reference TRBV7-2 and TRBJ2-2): GAGVSQSPSNKVTEKGKDVELRCDPISGHTALYWYRQSLGQGLEFLIYFQGNSAPDKSGLPSDRFSAERTGGSVSTLTIQRTQQEDSAVYLCASSSQGPGELFFGEGSRLTVL.

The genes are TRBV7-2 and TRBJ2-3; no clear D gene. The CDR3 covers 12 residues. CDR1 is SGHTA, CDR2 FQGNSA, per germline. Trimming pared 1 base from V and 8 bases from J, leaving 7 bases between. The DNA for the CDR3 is TGTGCCAGCAGCTTAGGAGGCAGTACGCAGTATTTT. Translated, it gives CASSLGGSTQYF.

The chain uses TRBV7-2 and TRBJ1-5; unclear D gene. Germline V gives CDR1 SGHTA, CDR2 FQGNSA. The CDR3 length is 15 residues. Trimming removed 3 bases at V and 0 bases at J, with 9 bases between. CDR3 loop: CASSFQADSNQPQHF. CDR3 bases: TGTGCCAGCAGCTTCCAGGCCGATAGCAATCAGCCCCAGCATTTT.

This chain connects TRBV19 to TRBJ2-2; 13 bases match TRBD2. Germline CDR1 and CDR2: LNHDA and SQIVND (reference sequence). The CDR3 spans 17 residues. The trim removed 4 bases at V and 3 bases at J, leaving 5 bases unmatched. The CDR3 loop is CASSKLAGGLYTGELFF. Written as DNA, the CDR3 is TGTGCCAGTAGTAAACTAGCGGGAGGGCTGTACACCGGGGAGCTGTTTTTT.

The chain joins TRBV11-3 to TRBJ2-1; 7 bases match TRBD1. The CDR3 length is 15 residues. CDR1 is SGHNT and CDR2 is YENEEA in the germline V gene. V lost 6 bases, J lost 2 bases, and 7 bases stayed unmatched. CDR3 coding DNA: TGTGCCAGCAGTGAACAGGGGAGTACCTACAATGAGCAGTTCTTC. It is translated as CASSEQGSTYNEQFF.

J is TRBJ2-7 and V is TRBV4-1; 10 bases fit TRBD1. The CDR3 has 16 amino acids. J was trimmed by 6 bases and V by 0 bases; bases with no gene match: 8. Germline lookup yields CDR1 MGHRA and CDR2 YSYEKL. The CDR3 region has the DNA TGCGCCAGCAGCCAAGATTTAGGGACAGGGGTGATCGAGCAGTACTTC. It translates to CASSQDLGTGVIEQYF.

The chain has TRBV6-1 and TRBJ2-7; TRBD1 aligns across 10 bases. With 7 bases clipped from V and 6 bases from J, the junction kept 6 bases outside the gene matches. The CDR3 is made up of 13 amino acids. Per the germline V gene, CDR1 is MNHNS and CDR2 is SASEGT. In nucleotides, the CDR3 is TGTGCCAGCAACAGGGACAGGGGCCTCGAGCAGTACTTC. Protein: CASNRDRGLEQYF.

CDR3: CASSTQGASPLHF. The CDR3 nucleotides are TGTGCCAGTAGTACCCAGGGTGCTTCACCCCTCCACTTT. V gene TRBV19 combines with J gene TRBJ1-6, with a tentative D call TRBD1 (5 bases). Germline CDR1 and CDR2: LNHDA and SQIVND (reference sequence). With 4 bases removed from V and 9 bases from J, the gap between germline ends came to 10 bases. The CDR3 has 13 amino acids.

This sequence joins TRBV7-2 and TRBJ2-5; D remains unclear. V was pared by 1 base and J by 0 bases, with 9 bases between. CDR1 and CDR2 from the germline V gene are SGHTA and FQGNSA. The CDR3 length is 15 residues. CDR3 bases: TGTGCCAGCAGCTTAGTTGGTATCGACCAAGAGACCCAGTACTTC. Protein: CASSLVGIDQETQYF.

CDR3 loop: CASSEDWNQPQHF. The CDR3 DNA reads as TGTGCCAGCAGTGAAGACTGGAATCAGCCCCAGCATTTT. This sequence joins TRBV2 and TRBJ1-5; D remains unclear. CDR1 is SNHLY and CDR2 is FYNNEI in the germline V gene. The CDR3 covers 13 residues. Trimming cost V 1 base and J 4 bases, with 5 bases left between them.

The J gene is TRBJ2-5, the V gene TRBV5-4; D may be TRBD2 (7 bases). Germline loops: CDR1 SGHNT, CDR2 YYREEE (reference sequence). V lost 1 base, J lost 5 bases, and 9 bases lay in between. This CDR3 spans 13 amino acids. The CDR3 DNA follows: TGTGCCAGCAGCTTGTGGGGGGGCGAGACCCAGTACTTC. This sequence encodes CASSLWGGETQYF.

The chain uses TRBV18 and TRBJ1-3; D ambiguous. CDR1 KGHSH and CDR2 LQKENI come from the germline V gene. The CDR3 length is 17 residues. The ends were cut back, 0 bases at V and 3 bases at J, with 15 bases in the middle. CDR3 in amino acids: CASSPPNQQTYGNTIYF. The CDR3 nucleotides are TGTGCCAGCTCACCACCTAATCAGCAAACTTATGGAAACACCATATATTTT. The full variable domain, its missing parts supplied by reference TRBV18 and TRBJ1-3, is NAGVMQNPRHLVRRRGQEARLRCSPMKGHSHVYWYRQLPEEGLKFMVYLQKENIIDESGMPKERFSAEFPKEGPSILRIQQVVRGDSAAYFCASSPPNQQTYGNTIYFGEGSWLTVV.

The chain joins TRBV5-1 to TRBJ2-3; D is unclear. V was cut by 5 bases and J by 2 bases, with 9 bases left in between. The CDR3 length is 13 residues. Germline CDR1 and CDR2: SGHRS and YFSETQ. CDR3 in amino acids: CASRLDPTDTQYF. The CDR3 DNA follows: TGCGCCAGCAGACTCGACCCCACAGATACGCAGTATTTT.

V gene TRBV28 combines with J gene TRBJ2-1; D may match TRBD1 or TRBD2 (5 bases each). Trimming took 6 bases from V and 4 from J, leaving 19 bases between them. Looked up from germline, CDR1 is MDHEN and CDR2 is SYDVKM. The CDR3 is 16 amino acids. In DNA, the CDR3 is TGTGCCAGCAGCTCCCCGGAGCCGGGGCGGTACAATGAGCAGTTCTTC. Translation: CASSSPEPGRYNEQFF.

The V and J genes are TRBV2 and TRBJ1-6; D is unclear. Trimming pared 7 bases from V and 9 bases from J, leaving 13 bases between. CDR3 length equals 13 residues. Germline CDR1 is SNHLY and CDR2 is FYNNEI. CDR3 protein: CASKEGAASPLHF. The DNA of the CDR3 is TGTGCCAGCAAGGAGGGCGCGGCTTCACCCCTCCACTTT. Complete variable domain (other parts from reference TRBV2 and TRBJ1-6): EPEVTQTPSHQVTQMGQEVILRCVPISNHLYFYWYRQILGQKVEFLVSFYNNEISEKSEIFDDQFSVERPDGSNFTLKIRSTKLEDSAMYFCASKEGAASPLHFGNGTRLTVT.

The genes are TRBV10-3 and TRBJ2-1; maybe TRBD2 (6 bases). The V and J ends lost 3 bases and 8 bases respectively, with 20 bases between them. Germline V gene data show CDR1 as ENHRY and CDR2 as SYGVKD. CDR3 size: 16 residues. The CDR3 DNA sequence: TGTGCCATCAGTGAATCATCGGGAGTGGGGCCGTATGAGCAGTTCTTC. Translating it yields CAISESSGVGPYEQFF.

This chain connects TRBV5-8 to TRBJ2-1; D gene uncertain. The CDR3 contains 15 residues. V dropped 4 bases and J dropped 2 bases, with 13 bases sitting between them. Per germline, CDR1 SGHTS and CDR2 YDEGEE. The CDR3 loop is CASSTGGGPYNEQFF. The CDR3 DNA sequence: TGTGCCAGCAGCACTGGTGGTGGACCCTACAATGAGCAGTTCTTC.

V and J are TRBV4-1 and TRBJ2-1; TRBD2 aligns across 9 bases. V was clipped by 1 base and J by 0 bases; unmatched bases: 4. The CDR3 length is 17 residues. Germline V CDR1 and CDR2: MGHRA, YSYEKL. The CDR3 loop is CASSQAAREGSYNEQFF. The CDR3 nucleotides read TGCGCCAGCAGCCAAGCCGCGCGGGAGGGCTCCTACAATGAGCAGTTCTTC.

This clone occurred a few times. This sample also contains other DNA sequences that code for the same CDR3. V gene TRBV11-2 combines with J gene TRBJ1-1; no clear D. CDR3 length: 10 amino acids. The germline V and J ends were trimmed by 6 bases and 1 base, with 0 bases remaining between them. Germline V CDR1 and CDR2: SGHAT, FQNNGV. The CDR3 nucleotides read TGTGCCAGCAGGAACACTGAAGCTTTCTTT. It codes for CASRNTEAFF.

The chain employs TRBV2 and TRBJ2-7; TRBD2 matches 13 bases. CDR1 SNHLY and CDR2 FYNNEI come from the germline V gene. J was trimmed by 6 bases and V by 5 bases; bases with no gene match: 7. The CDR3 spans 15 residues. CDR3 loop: CASSLRTSGSSEQYF. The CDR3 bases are TGTGCCAGCAGTCTCAGGACTAGCGGGAGTTCCGAGCAGTACTTC.

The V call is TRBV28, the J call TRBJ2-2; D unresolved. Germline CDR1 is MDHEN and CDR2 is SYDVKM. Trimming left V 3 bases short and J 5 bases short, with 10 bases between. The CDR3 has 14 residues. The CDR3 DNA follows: TGTGCCAGCAGTTTTACATTTCGGACCGGGGAGCTGTTTTTT. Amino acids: CASSFTFRTGELFF.